The 9 T cell receptor beta chains in this list originate from one sample, sequenced in a study of T cells in Graves' hyperthyroidism and ophthalmopathy. Amplification yielded TCR beta CDR3 regions, with RNA transcripts as the source. When the TCR CDR3 underwent first-round RT-PCR, the HTBI primer set was used. One entry per CDR3 protein results from TCRdb running MiXCR on the multiplex PCR reads. Found here are fewer than 250,000 distinct CDR3 sequences, approximately 25% of them singletons; the top ten hold 35% to 40%. Source material: blood. The receptor source for this set is a woman between 40 and 50 years old with Graves' ophthalmopathy.

This clonotype was counted many times. The V gene is TRBV28, the J gene TRBJ2-7; D is unclear. This CDR3 has 12 residues. The germline V gene has CDR1 MDHEN and CDR2 SYDVKM. V lost 5 bases and J lost 7, with 12 bases in between. CDR3 protein: CASSPAVGEQYF. As DNA, the CDR3 is TGTGCCAGCAGTCCTGCCGTGGGGGAGCAGTACTTC.

Many counts were recorded for this clonotype. V is TRBV4-1 and J is TRBJ2-7; D uncertain. CDR1 is MGHRA and CDR2 is YSYEKL in the germline V gene. This CDR3 contains 13 residues. V was trimmed by 4 bases and J by 3 bases, leaving 10 bases between them. CDR3 DNA: TGCGCCAGCAGCCCGGGCCCGGGCTACGAGCAGTACTTC. Translation: CASSPGPGYEQYF.

This clonotype was seen a handful of times. The rearrangement uses TRBV6-2 or TRBV6-3 and TRBJ1-5, with no clear D. Trimming took off 5 bases at V and 4 bases at J, with 6 bases between the two ends. The CDR3 totals 12 residues. Germline-derived CDR1 and CDR2 are MNHEY and SVGEGT. CDR3 sequence: CASSTINQPQHF. CDR3 coding DNA: TGTGCCAGCAGTACCATAAATCAGCCCCAGCATTTT.

This clonotype occurred many times. The V and J genes are TRBV28 and TRBJ2-2; either TRBD1 or TRBD2 may fit D (5 bases each). This CDR3 has 16 residues. The germline V gene encodes CDR1 MDHEN and CDR2 SYDVKM. Trimming cost V 7 bases and J 4 bases, with 19 bases left between them. The CDR3 DNA reads as TGTGCCAGCACCTCTACCGGGACGGGAAGCACCGGGGAGCTGTTTTTT. Amino acid sequence: CASTSTGTGSTGELFF.

This clonotype was seen repeatedly, ten times or more. The chain recombines TRBV28 with TRBJ2-7, with D perhaps matching TRBD1 or TRBD2 (5 bases each). CDR3 length: 13 residues. Germline values: CDR1 MDHEN, CDR2 SYDVKM. Trimming removed 5 bases at V and 3 bases at J, with 11 bases between. The CDR3 DNA reads as TGTGCCAGCAGTCCCCCGGGGCGCTACGAGCAGTACTTC. Translating gives CASSPPGRYEQYF. Full variable domain (missing parts from reference TRBV28 and TRBJ2-7): DVKVTQSSRYLVKRTGEKVFLECVQDMDHENMFWYRQDPGLGLRLIYFSYDVKMKEKGDIPEGYSVSREKKERFSLILESASTNQTSMYLCASSPPGRYEQYFGPGTRLTVT.

The CDR3 DNA is TGTGCCAGCGTCAGACAGATCCAAGAGACCCAGTACTTC. Translating it yields CASVRQIQETQYF. This chain uses TRBV12-3 or TRBV12-4 with TRBJ2-5, with D tentatively TRBD1 (5 bases). V gave up 8 bases and J gave up 1 base, with 11 bases separating them. The CDR3 contains 13 residues.

This clonotype was seen more than once but under ten times. The chain carries TRBV24-1 and TRBJ2-5; D may correspond to TRBD1 or TRBD2 (6 bases each). The CDR3 runs 16 residues. Germline V gene sequence: CDR1 KGHDR, CDR2 SFDVKD. V dropped 3 bases and J dropped 5 bases, with 18 bases sitting between them. CDR3 in amino acids: CATSDERGDRGETQYF. Written as DNA, the CDR3 is TGTGCCACCAGTGATGAGAGGGGGGACCGGGGGGAGACCCAGTACTTC.

This clonotype was recorded many times. The chain employs TRBV28 and TRBJ1-5; weak D call: TRBD1 (5 bases). Trimming stripped 7 bases from V and 1 base from J, with 8 bases between. Germline V gene lookup returns CDR1 MDHEN and CDR2 SYDVKM. This CDR3 has 13 amino acids. CDR3 coding DNA: TGTGCCAGCACCCGGGACAGCAATCAGCCCCAGCATTTT. Translated, it gives CASTRDSNQPQHF. Drawing the rest from reference TRBV28 and TRBJ1-5, the complete variable domain is DVKVTQSSRYLVKRTGEKVFLECVQDMDHENMFWYRQDPGLGLRLIYFSYDVKMKEKGDIPEGYSVSREKKERFSLILESASTNQTSMYLCASTRDSNQPQHFGDGTRLSIL.

The rearrangement links TRBV6-1 to TRBJ1-2; no clear D. Germline CDR1 and CDR2: MNHNS and SASEGT. The CDR3 sequence is 15 residues long. V was clipped by 4 bases and J by 0 bases, with 12 bases between them. Written as DNA, the CDR3 is TGTGCCAGCAGTGTGACTTCGCTGACTAACTATGGCTACACCTTC. It yields the protein CASSVTSLTNYGYTF.